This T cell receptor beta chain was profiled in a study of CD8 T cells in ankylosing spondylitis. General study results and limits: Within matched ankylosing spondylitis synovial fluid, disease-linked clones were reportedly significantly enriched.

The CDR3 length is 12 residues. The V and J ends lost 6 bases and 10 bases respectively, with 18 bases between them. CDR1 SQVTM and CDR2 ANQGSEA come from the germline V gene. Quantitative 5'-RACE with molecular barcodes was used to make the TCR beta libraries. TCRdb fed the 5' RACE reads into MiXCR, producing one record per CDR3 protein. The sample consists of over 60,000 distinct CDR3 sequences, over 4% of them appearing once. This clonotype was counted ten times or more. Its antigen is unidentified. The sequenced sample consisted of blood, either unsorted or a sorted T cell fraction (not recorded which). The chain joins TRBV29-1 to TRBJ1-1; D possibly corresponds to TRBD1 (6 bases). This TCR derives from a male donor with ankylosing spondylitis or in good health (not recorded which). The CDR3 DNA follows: TGCAGCGTCACCCCAGGGGCGGAGGGAGCTTTCTTT. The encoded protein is CSVTPGAEGAFF. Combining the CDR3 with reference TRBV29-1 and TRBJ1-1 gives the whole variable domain SAVISQKPSRDICQRGTSLTIQCQVDSQVTMMFWYRQQPGQSLTLIATANQGSEATYESGFVIDKFPISRPNLTFSTLTVSNMSPEDSSIYLCSVTPGAEGAFFGQGTRLTVV.